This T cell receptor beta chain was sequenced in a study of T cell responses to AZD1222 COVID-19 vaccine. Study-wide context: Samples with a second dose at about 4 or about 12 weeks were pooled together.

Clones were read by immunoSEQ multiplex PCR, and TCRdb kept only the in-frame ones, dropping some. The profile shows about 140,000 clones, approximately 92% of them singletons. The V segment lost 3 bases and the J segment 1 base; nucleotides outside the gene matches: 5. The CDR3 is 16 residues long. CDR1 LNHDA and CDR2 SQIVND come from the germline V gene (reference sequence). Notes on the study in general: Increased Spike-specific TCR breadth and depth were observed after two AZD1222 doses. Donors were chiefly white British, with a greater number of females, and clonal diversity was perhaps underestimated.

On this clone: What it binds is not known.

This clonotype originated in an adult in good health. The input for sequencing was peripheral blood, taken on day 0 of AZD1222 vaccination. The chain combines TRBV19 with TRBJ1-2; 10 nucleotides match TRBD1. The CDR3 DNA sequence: TGTGCCAGTAGTATCCCGGGGACAGGGGTTAACTATGGCTACACCTTC. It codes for CASSIPGTGVNYGYTF.